This T cell receptor (beta chain) is drawn from a study of regulatory T cells in long-lasting Graves disease. Study findings and constraints: Persistent disease favored TRBV28, TRBJ1-2 and TRBJ2-5.

In this sample, this clonotype turned up a few times. The antigen is unknown. The CDR3 length is 14 residues. CDR1 SGHRS and CDR2 YFSETQ come from the germline V gene. Time point denoted: newly diagnosed GD, antithyroid drugs for less than 3 months. The authors made the TCR library using RNA they extracted from PBMCs. Building the TCR beta libraries relied on iRepertoire HTBI primers, and CDR3 regions underwent Arm-PCR. Via MiXCR, TCRdb re-called the multiplex PCR reads, giving one row per CDR3 protein. The table has about 440,000 distinct CDR3 sequences, approximately 15% seen once. In addition, the sample was reused for a study of T cells in Graves' hyperthyroidism and ophthalmopathy.

The V gene is TRBV5-1, the J gene TRBJ2-4; D is possibly TRBD1 or TRBD2 (5 bases each). Gene TRBJ2-1 matches the end of the DNA better, so the J call may be wrong. This clonotype originated in a woman younger than 45 with Graves disease. The specimen comprised peripheral blood mononuclear cells (PBMCs), sampled at new diagnosis, from a patient treated with antithyroid drugs. The CDR3 is CASSSGTLVDIQFF. CDR3 DNA sequence: TGCGCCAGCAGCTCCGGGACCTTGGTTGACATTCAGTTCTTC.